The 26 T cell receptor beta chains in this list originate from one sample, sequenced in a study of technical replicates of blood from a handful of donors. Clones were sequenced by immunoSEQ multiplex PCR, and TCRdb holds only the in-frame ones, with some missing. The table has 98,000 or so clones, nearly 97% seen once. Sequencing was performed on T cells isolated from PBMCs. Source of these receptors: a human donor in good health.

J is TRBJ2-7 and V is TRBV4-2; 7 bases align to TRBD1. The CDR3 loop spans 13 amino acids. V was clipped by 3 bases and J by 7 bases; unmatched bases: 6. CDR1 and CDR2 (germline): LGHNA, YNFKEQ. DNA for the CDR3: TGTGCCAGCAGCCAGGAAAAGGACAGGGAGCAGTACTTC. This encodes CASSQEKDREQYF.

DNA for the CDR3: TGTGCCAGCAGCCCACCGGGAGTCGGACACGATGAGCAGTTCTTC. The encoded protein is CASSPPGVGHDEQFF. V gene TRBV25-1 combines with J gene TRBJ2-1, with TRBD2 as a possible D gene (6 bases). V was pared by 6 bases and J by 8 bases, with 20 bases between. CDR3 size: 15 residues. CDR1 MGHDK and CDR2 SYGVNS come from the germline V gene.

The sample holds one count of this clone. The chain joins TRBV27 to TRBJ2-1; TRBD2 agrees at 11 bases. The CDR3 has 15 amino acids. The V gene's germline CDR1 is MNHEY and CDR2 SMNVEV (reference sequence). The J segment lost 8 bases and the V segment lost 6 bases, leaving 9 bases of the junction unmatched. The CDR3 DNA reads TGTGCCAGCAGGGTCCTCGGGACTAGCGGTTATGAGCAGTTCTTC. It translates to CASRVLGTSGYEQFF.

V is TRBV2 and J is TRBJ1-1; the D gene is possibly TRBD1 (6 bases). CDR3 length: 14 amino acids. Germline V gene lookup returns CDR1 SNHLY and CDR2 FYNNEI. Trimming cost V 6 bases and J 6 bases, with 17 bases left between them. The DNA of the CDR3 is TGTGCCAGCAGGAAGGGACAATTAGTCGCTGAAGCTTTCTTT. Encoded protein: CASRKGQLVAEAFF.

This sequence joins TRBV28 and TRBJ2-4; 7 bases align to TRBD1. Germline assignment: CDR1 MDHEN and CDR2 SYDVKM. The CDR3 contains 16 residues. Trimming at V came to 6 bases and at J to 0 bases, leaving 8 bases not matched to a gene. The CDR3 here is CASSLGTVLAKNIQYF. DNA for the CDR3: TGTGCCAGCAGCCTCGGGACAGTCCTAGCCAAAAACATTCAGTACTTC.

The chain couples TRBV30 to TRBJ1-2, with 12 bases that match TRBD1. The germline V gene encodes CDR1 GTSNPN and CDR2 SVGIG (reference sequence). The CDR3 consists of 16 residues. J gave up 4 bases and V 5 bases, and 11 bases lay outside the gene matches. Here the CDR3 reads CAWLGTGGSFGYGYTF. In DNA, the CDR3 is TGTGCCTGGTTAGGGACAGGGGGCTCGTTTGGCTATGGCTACACCTTC.

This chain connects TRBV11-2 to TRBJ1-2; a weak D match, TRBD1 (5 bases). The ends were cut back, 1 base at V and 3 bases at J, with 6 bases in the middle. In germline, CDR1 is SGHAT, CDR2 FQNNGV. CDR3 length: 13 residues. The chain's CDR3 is CASSLGTYYGYTF. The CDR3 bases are TGTGCCAGCAGCTTAGGGACATACTATGGCTACACCTTC. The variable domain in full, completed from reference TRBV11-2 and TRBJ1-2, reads EAGVAQSPRYKIIEKRQSVAFWCNPISGHATLYWYQQILGQGPKLLIQFQNNGVVDDSQLPKDRFSAERLKGVDSTLKIQPAKLEDSAVYLCASSLGTYYGYTFGSGTRLTVV.

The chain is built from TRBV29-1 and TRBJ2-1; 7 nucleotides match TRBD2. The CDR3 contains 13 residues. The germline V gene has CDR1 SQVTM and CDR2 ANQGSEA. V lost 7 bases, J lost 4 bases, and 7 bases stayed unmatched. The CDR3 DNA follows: TGCAGCGGCCGGGACTATTCATACAATGAGCAGTTCTTC. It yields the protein CSGRDYSYNEQFF.

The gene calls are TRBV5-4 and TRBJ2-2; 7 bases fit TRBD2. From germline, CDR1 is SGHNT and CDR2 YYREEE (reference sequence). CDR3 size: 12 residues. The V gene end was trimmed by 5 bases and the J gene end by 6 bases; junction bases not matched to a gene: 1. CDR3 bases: TGTGCCAGCAGGGGGGGGTCCGGGGAGCTGTTTTTT. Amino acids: CASRGGSGELFF. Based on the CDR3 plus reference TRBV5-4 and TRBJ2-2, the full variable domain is ETGVTQSPTHLIKTRGQQVTLRCSSQSGHNTVSWYQQALGQGPQFIFQYYREEENGRGNFPPRFSGLQFPNYSSELNVNALELDDSALYLCASRGGSGELFFGEGSRLTVL.

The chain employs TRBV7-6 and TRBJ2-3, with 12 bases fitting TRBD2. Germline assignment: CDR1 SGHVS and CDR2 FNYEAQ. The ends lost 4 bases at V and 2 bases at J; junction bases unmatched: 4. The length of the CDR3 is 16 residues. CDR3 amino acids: CASSSLAGGVTDTQYF. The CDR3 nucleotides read TGTGCCAGCAGCTCACTAGCGGGGGGAGTCACAGATACGCAGTATTTT.

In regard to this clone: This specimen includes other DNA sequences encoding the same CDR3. The CDR3 spells CASSLGQGRDYGYTF. In DNA, the CDR3 is TGCGCCAGCAGCTTGGGGCAAGGCAGGGACTATGGCTACACCTTC. The genes are TRBV5-1 and TRBJ1-2; perhaps TRBD1 as D (5 bases). CDR1 and CDR2 (germline): SGHRS, YFSETQ. This CDR3 comprises 15 residues. Deletions cut 0 bases from V and 3 bases from J, with 12 bases between.

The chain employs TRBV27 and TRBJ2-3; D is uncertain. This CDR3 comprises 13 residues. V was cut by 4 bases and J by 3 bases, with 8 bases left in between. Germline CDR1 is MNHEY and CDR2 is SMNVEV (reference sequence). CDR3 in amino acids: CASSSRQTDTQYF. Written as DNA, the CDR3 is TGTGCCAGCAGTTCTCGCCAGACAGATACGCAGTATTTT.

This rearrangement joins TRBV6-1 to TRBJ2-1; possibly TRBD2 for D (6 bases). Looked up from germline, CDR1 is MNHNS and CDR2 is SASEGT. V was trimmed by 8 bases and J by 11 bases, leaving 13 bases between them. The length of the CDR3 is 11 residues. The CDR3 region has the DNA TGTGCCAGCGGAACGACTAGTAAGCAGTTCTTC. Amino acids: CASGTTSKQFF.

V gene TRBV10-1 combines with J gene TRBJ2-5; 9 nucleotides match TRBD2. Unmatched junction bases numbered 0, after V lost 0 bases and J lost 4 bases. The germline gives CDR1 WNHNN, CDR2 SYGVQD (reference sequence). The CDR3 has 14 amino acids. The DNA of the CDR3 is TGCGCCAGCAGTGAGTCACTAGCGGGAGAGACCCAGTACTTC. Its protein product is CASSESLAGETQYF.

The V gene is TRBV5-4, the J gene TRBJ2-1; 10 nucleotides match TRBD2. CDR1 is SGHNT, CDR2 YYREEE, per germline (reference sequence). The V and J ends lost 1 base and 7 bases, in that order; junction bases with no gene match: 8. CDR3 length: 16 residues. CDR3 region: CASSLSTAGGLNEQFF. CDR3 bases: TGTGCCAGCAGCTTGTCGACAGCGGGAGGGCTGAATGAGCAGTTCTTC.

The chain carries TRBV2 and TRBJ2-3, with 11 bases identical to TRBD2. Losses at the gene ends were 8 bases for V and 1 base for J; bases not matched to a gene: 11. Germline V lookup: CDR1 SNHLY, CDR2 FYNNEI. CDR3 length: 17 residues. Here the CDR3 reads CASWGLAVQDGTDTQYF. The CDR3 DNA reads TGTGCCAGCTGGGGACTAGCGGTGCAGGACGGCACAGATACGCAGTATTTT.

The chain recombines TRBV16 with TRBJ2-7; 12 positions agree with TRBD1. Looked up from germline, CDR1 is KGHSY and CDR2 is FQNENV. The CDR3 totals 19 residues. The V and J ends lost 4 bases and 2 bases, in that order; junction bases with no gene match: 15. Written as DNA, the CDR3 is TGTGCCAGCAGCCCAGGGGGGACAGGGGGCGATCTAAACCCCTACGAGCAGTACTTC. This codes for CASSPGGTGGDLNPYEQYF.

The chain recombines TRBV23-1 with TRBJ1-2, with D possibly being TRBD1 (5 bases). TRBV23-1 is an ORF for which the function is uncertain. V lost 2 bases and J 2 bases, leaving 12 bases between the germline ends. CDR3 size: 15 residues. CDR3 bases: TGCGCCAGCAGTCAAGCCCGCGACAGAAACTATGGCTACACCTTC. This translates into CASSQARDRNYGYTF.

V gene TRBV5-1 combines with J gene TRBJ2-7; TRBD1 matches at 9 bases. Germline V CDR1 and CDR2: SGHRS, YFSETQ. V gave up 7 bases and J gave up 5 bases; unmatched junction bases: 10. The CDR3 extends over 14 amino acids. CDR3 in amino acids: CASRAGQGAHEQYF. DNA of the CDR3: TGCGCCAGCCGGGCGGGACAGGGTGCCCACGAGCAGTACTTC.

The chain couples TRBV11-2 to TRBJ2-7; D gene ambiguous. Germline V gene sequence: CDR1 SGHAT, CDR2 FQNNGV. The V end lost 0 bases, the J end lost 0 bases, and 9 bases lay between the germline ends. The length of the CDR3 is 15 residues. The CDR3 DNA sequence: TGTGCCAGCAGCTTAGACGGAGCCAGCTCCTACGAGCAGTACTTC. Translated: CASSLDGASSYEQYF.

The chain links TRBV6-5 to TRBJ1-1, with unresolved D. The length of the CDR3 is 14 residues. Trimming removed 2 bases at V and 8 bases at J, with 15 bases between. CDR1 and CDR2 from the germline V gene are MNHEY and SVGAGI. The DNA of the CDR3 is TGTGCCAGCAGTTACGGTTTCCAGGCCCGAGAAGCTTTCTTT. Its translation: CASSYGFQAREAFF.

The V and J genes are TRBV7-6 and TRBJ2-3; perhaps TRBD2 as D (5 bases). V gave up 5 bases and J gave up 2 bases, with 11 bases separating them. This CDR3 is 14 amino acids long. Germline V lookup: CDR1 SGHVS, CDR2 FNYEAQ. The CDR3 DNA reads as TGTGCCAGCAGCCCATCGGGAATCACAGATACGCAGTATTTT. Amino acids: CASSPSGITDTQYF.

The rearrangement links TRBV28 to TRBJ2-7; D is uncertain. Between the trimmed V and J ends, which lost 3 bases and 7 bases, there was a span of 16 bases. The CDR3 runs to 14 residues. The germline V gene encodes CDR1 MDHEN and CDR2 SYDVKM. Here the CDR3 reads CASSFLDVAVEQYF. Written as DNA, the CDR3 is TGTGCCAGCAGTTTCCTCGACGTAGCTGTGGAGCAGTACTTC. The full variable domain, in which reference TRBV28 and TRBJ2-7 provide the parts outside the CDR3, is DVKVTQSSRYLVKRTGEKVFLECVQDMDHENMFWYRQDPGLGLRLIYFSYDVKMKEKGDIPEGYSVSREKKERFSLILESASTNQTSMYLCASSFLDVAVEQYFGPGTRLTVT.

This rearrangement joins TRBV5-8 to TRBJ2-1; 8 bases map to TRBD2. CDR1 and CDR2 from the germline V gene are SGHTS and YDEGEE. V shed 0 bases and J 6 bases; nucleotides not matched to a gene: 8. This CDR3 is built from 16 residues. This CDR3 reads CASSLAFAGGLNEQFF. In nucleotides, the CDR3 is TGTGCCAGCAGCTTGGCGTTTGCGGGGGGCCTCAATGAGCAGTTCTTC.

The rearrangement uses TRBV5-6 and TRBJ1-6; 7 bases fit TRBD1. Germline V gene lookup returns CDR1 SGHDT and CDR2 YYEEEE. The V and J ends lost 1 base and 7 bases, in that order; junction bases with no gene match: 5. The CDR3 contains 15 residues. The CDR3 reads CASSLPGGYNSPLHF. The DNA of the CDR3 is TGTGCCAGCAGCTTGCCAGGGGGTTACAATTCACCCCTCCACTTT.

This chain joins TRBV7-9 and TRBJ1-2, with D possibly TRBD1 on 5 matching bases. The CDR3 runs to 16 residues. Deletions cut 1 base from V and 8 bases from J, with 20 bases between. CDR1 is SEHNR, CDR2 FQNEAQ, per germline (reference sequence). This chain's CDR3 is CASSLGTGDRIGGYTF. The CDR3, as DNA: TGTGCCAGCAGCTTAGGCACGGGGGATCGAATCGGAGGCTACACCTTC.